Listed here are 14 T cell receptor beta chains from one sample, sequenced in a study of monozygotic twins with inflammatory bowel disease. TCRdb re-called the 5' RACE reads and catalogs CDR3 proteins one per entry, DNA excluded. The sample's table shows a few hundred thousand distinct CDR3 sequences. The source material was blood. These receptors were collected from a human donor with ulcerative colitis or Crohn's disease, or a healthy co-twin of an affected twin (not recorded which).

This chain uses TRBV3-1 with TRBJ1-1. The germline V gene encodes CDR1 LGHDT and CDR2 YNNKEL (reference sequence). The CDR3 runs to 14 residues. Here the CDR3 reads CASSQRARNTEAFF.

The genes are TRBV5-1 and TRBJ1-1; TCRdb's D call of TRBD1 is untestable without DNA. CDR1 and CDR2 (germline): SGHRS, YFSETQ. This CDR3 spans 13 amino acids. CDR3 protein: CASSSQGAGEAFF.

The chain is built from TRBV12-3 or TRBV12-4 and TRBJ2-4; the TCRdb D gene call, TRBD2, has no DNA to confirm it. The CDR3 loop spans 19 amino acids. The CDR3 reads CASRTGRGPGSQAKNIQYF.

The CDR3: CSVENTFTEAFF. This chain links TRBV29-1 with TRBJ1-1. The germline V gene encodes CDR1 SQVTM and CDR2 ANQGSEA. The CDR3 has 12 residues.

The V call is TRBV20-1, the J call TRBJ2-1; TCRdb's D call of TRBD1 is untestable without DNA. The CDR3 spans 15 residues. Germline V gives CDR1 DFQATT, CDR2 SNEGSKA (reference sequence). CDR3 loop: CSAWGGGGYYNEQFF.

The chain uses TRBV7-3 and TRBJ1-2. The germline CDR1 and CDR2 sequences are SGHTA and FQGTGA. This CDR3 region has 14 residues. The CDR3: CASSSPSNFLDYTF. The whole variable domain, remainder taken from reference TRBV7-3 and TRBJ1-2, is GAGVSQTPSNKVTEKGKYVELRCDPISGHTALYWYRQSLGQGPEFLIYFQGTGAADDSGLPNDRFFAVRPEGSVSTLKIQRTERGDSAVYLCASSSPSNFLDYTFGSGTRLTVV.

Here the CDR3 reads CASSPPVAGSYEQYF. The V gene is TRBV12-3 or TRBV12-4, the J gene TRBJ2-7. The CDR3 consists of 15 residues.

The J gene is TRBJ2-3, the V gene TRBV20-1; TCRdb selects TRBD2, and the lack of DNA leaves this call unchecked. CDR1 is DFQATT, CDR2 SNEGSKA, per germline (reference sequence). There are 14 residues in the CDR3. CDR3 region: CSAIGGSFSDTQYF.

This CDR3 reads CASSLGLAGRNEQFF. The genes are TRBV5-1 and TRBJ2-1; TCRdb names TRBD2, which stays unverified in the absence of DNA. Germline V gives CDR1 SGHRS, CDR2 YFSETQ. The CDR3 runs 15 residues.

The chain employs TRBV7-3 and TRBJ1-5; the TCRdb call, TRBD1, lacks DNA for checking. The CDR3 loop spans 15 amino acids. CDR1 and CDR2 (germline): SGHTA, FQGTGA. CDR3 region: CASSTRQGVNQPQHF. Full variable domain (outside the CDR3, taken from reference TRBV7-3 and TRBJ1-5): GAGVSQTPSNKVTEKGKYVELRCDPISGHTALYWYRQSLGQGPEFLIYFQGTGAADDSGLPNDRFFAVRPEGSVSTLKIQRTERGDSAVYLCASSTRQGVNQPQHFGDGTRLSIL.

The V call is TRBV11-1, the J call TRBJ2-3; the TRBD1 assignment by TCRdb is unverifiable without DNA. The CDR3 consists of 18 residues. CDR1 and CDR2 (germline): SGHAT, FQDESV (reference sequence). CDR3 protein: CASSLKGGGRRSTDTQYF. Full variable domain (missing parts from reference TRBV11-1 and TRBJ2-3): EAEVAQSPRYKITEKSQAVAFWCDPISGHATLYWYRQILGQGPELLVQFQDESVVDDSQLPKDRFSAERLKGVDSTLKIQPAELGDSAMYLCASSLKGGGRRSTDTQYFGPGTRLTVL.

The V gene is TRBV10-3, the J gene TRBJ1-1; TCRdb selects TRBD1, and the lack of DNA leaves this call unchecked. The CDR3 extends over 18 amino acids. Looked up from germline, CDR1 is ENHRY and CDR2 is SYGVKD. Here the CDR3 reads CAISDGRTGGSGNTEAFF.

The chain couples TRBV27 to TRBJ1-3; the D call of TRBD1 rests on TCRdb alone, since no DNA is present to check it. Germline CDR1 is MNHEY and CDR2 is SMNVEV (reference sequence). The CDR3 totals 14 residues. CDR3 in amino acids: CASRDNHSGNTIYF.

This sequence joins TRBV5-4 and TRBJ2-7; TCRdb's assignment of TRBD1 cannot be checked, as there is no DNA. The CDR3 covers 14 residues. CDR1 and CDR2 from the germline V gene are SGHNT and YYREEE (reference sequence). The CDR3: CASSLEGGPREQYF.